This T cell receptor (beta chain) was captured by sequencing in a study of vaccination and CD4 T cells after COVID-19. As concerns this clonotype: Its antigen is unidentified.

The Oncomine TCR Beta short-read assay sequenced DNA from cultured CD4+ T cells. TCRdb reanalysed the PCR reads using MiXCR and keeps one entry per CDR3 protein. The sample lists over 15,000 distinct CDR3 sequences, over 50% occurring once. Indicated treatment: approximately 11-day PBMC culture with coronavirus spike peptide pools or control peptides (ViraFEST assay). Germline V gives CDR1 GTSNPN, CDR2 SVGIG (reference sequence). Trimming pared 4 bases from V and 2 bases from J, leaving 11 bases between. The length of the CDR3 is 13 residues. V is TRBV30 and J is TRBJ1-1; D is unclear. Sequencing used CD4+ T cells from blood, cultured in vitro. The sequence was collected from a human donor who had recovered from COVID-19. The CDR3 is CAWMKAGNTEAFF. CDR3 bases: TGTGCCTGGATGAAGGCGGGAAACACTGAAGCTTTCTTT. Drawing the rest from reference TRBV30 and TRBJ1-1, the complete variable domain is SQTIHQWPATLVQPVGSPLSLECTVEGTSNPNLYWYRQAAGRGLQLLFYSVGIGQISSEVPQNLSASRPQDRQFILSSKKLLLSDSGFYLCAWMKAGNTEAFFGQGTRLTVV.